Here is one T cell receptor (beta chain) with its context. No antigen is known for it. Sequencing used immunoSEQ multiplex PCR; TCRdb keeps in-frame clones, though not all of them. The sample contains about 28,000 clones, about 88% of which appear only once. These data originate in a study of high-grade serous ovarian cancer treatment subgroups. The tumor samples were collected prior to definitive surgery or chemotherapy. Study-level points and caveats: Bulk tumor TCR sequencing gave no spatial information. Same-patient tumor repertoires overlapped at about 0.095 to 0.85; different patients barely overlapped.

The length of the CDR3 is 12 residues. Trimming stripped 8 bases from V and 4 bases from J, with 11 bases between. Germline values: CDR1 MNHNY, CDR2 SVGAGI (reference sequence). The chain combines TRBV6-6 with TRBJ2-5; D remains ambiguous. The sample comprised tumor tissue. The TCR was taken from a human donor with high-grade serous ovarian cancer. CDR3 amino acids: CASGHVAETQYF. The CDR3 bases are TGTGCCAGCGGCCACGTGGCAGAGACCCAGTACTTC.